The 17 T cell receptor beta chains presented below share a single source sample, sequenced in a study of shared clonotypes between healthy human individuals. Generated by immunoSEQ multiplex PCR, the TCRdb table keeps only in-frame clones and is missing some. This sample has about 2.3 million clones, with 80% to 95% found just once. The sequenced sample consisted of naive CD4+ T cells from PBMCs. Subset noted: CD45RA+ positively selected. The receptors were sampled from a man between 18 and 29 years old in good health. Some clones in this sample may be carry-over from other donors' samples.

The chain links TRBV10-1 to TRBJ2-5; perhaps TRBD2 as D (5 bases). The CDR3 is 16 amino acids. V was cut by 3 bases and J by 4 bases, with 18 bases left in between. CDR1 is WNHNN, CDR2 SYGVQD, per germline (reference sequence). CDR3 sequence reads: CASSESRSAGGETQYF. For the CDR3, the DNA is TGCGCCAGCAGTGAAAGTCGGTCGGCAGGAGGAGAGACCCAGTACTTC.

The rearrangement links TRBV7-2 to TRBJ2-7; TRBD2 matches 9 bases. The CDR3 has 14 residues. Trimming removed 8 bases from V and 0 bases from J; junction bases left unmatched: 5. Germline V gene sequence: CDR1 SGHTA, CDR2 FQGNSA. Here the CDR3 DNA reads TGTGCCAGCGCCATTAGCGGGAGCTCCTACGAGCAGTACTTC. Its translation is CASAISGSSYEQYF.

The V and J genes are TRBV7-9 and TRBJ1-2, with D uncertain. The CDR3 is made up of 14 amino acids. V was clipped by 4 bases and J by 2 bases, with 11 bases between them. CDR1 and CDR2 from the germline V gene are SEHNR and FQNEAQ (reference sequence). DNA for the CDR3: TGTGCCAGCAGCTCATTTGGGCTAAACTATGGCTACACCTTC. It yields the protein CASSSFGLNYGYTF.

Here the CDR3 reads CASSVGEGRGEQFF. The CDR3 DNA reads TGTGCCAGCAGCGTAGGAGAGGGAAGGGGTGAGCAGTTCTTC. The chain employs TRBV9 and TRBJ2-1; D may be TRBD1 or TRBD2 (5 bases each). The V end lost 0 bases, the J end lost 9 bases, and 13 bases lay between the germline ends. The CDR3 extends over 14 amino acids. In germline, CDR1 is SGDLS, CDR2 YYNGEE.

On this clone: The same CDR3 can be traced to other DNA sequences in this sample. The gene calls are TRBV7-9 and TRBJ2-3, with TRBD2 identical over 7 bases. Germline loops: CDR1 SEHNR, CDR2 FQNEAQ (reference sequence). The CDR3 runs 15 residues. V lost 1 base, J lost 3 bases, and 4 bases stayed unmatched. The CDR3 DNA reads as TGTGCCAGCAGCTTAGGGGGAGGGCCAACAGATACGCAGTATTTT. Encoded protein: CASSLGGGPTDTQYF.

This chain connects TRBV6-5 to TRBJ2-3; D call uncertain. Trimming cost V 3 bases and J 0 bases, with 7 bases left between them. The CDR3 sequence is 14 residues long. Looked up from germline, CDR1 is MNHEY and CDR2 is SVGAGI. CDR3 in amino acids: CASSYSQSTDTQYF. The CDR3 DNA follows: TGTGCCAGCAGTTATTCTCAGAGCACAGATACGCAGTATTTT.

The chain combines TRBV27 with TRBJ2-7, with TRBD1 identical over 8 bases. The CDR3 is 14 residues long. From germline, CDR1 is MNHEY and CDR2 SMNVEV (reference sequence). V trimming: 5 bases; J trimming: 5 bases; junction bases outside the gene matches: 8. Here the CDR3 reads CASSRAGGHDEQYF. The CDR3 DNA sequence: TGTGCCAGCAGTCGCGCAGGGGGCCACGACGAGCAGTACTTC.

The chain has TRBV5-5 and TRBJ1-1; D gene ambiguous. This CDR3 contains 14 residues. Germline CDR1 reads SGHKS; CDR2 reads YYEKEE (reference sequence). The V end lost 4 bases, the J end lost 3 bases, and 13 bases lay between the germline ends. The CDR3 loop reads CASSQTWRDTEAFF. CDR3 DNA sequence: TGTGCCAGCAGCCAAACGTGGCGGGACACTGAAGCTTTCTTT.

CDR3 region: CASRLTSGLSYEQYF. The CDR3 nucleotides are TGCGCCAGCAGGTTGACTAGCGGCCTATCCTACGAGCAGTACTTC. The rearrangement links TRBV10-2 to TRBJ2-7, with 9 nucleotides matching TRBD2. Germline V gene lookup returns CDR1 WSHSY and CDR2 SAAADI. V gave up 6 bases and J gave up 1 base; unmatched junction bases: 7. The CDR3 consists of 15 residues.

The J gene is TRBJ2-5, the V gene TRBV4-3; 9 bases match TRBD2. Germline V lookup: CDR1 LGHNA, CDR2 YSLEER. V shed 0 bases and J 4 bases; nucleotides not matched to a gene: 12. The CDR3 loop spans 18 amino acids. DNA of the CDR3: TGCGCCAGCAGCCAAGAGGGGTCAGCGGGAGGTGGGGGAGAGACCCAGTACTTC. Its protein product is CASSQEGSAGGGGETQYF.

The genes are TRBV28 and TRBJ1-1; D might be TRBD1 (6 bases). The CDR3 contains 18 residues. CDR1 MDHEN and CDR2 SYDVKM come from the germline V gene. Trimming stripped 5 bases from V and 3 bases from J, with 25 bases between. The CDR3, as DNA: TGTGCCAGCAGTCCCCAGGTGTACTCCGACAGGATCGACACTGAAGCTTTCTTT. The encoded protein is CASSPQVYSDRIDTEAFF.

The rearrangement joins TRBV9 to TRBJ1-2; D is undetermined. The CDR3 covers 13 residues. The V gene lost 0 bases and the J gene lost 7 bases, with 10 bases spanning the gap. Germline lookup yields CDR1 SGDLS and CDR2 YYNGEE. CDR3 nucleotide sequence: TGTGCCAGCAGCGTAGAATATGGCATTGGCTACACCTTC. It translates to CASSVEYGIGYTF.

The gene calls are TRBV28 and TRBJ1-1; TRBD1 might be the D (6 bases). Germline V CDR1 and CDR2: MDHEN, SYDVKM. Trimming left V 4 bases short and J 0 bases short, with 12 bases between. The CDR3 runs 15 residues. In nucleotides, the CDR3 is TGTGCCAGCAGTTCCGACAGGTCTTTGAACACTGAAGCTTTCTTT. It translates to CASSSDRSLNTEAFF.

The chain links TRBV11-2 to TRBJ2-3; TRBD2 agrees at 7 bases. The J segment lost 0 bases and the V segment lost 1 base, leaving 1 base of the junction unmatched. Looked up from germline, CDR1 is SGHAT and CDR2 is FQNNGV. This CDR3 is 15 amino acids long. The CDR3 here is CASSLGGRSTDTQYF. Written as DNA, the CDR3 is TGTGCCAGCAGCTTAGGCGGGAGAAGCACAGATACGCAGTATTTT.

The count of this clone is one. The rearrangement links TRBV30 to TRBJ1-6; 8 bases match TRBD1. The junction had 10 bases not matched to a gene; V was cut back by 2 bases and J by 10 bases. The CDR3 has 15 amino acids. Germline CDR1 GTSNPN, CDR2 SVGIG (reference sequence). The CDR3 loop is CAWSRETGVGSPLHF. DNA of the CDR3: TGTGCCTGGAGTAGGGAGACAGGGGTTGGATCACCCCTCCACTTT.

This chain uses TRBV7-9 with TRBJ2-7; TRBD1 matches at 7 bases. Losses at the gene ends were 4 bases for V and 0 bases for J; bases not matched to a gene: 9. The CDR3 totals 16 residues. The V gene's germline CDR1 is SEHNR and CDR2 FQNEAQ (reference sequence). The CDR3 sequence is CASSSTGPTFSYEQYF. Here the CDR3 DNA reads TGTGCCAGCAGCTCGACAGGGCCCACATTCTCCTACGAGCAGTACTTC. Variable domain in full (rest from reference TRBV7-9 and TRBJ2-7): DTGVSQNPRHKITKRGQNVTFRCDPISEHNRLYWYRQTLGQGPEFLTYFQNEAQLEKSRLLSDRFSAERPKGSFSTLEIQRTEQGDSAMYLCASSSTGPTFSYEQYFGPGTRLTVT.

The chain employs TRBV30 and TRBJ1-2, with D possibly being TRBD1 (5 bases). V was pared by 2 bases and J by 4 bases, with 20 bases between. In germline, CDR1 is GTSNPN, CDR2 SVGIG (reference sequence). This CDR3 has 16 residues. The chain's CDR3 is CAWSTGPSKTPYGYTF. The CDR3 DNA reads TGTGCCTGGAGTACGGGACCTTCAAAAACCCCCTATGGCTACACCTTC.